The 20 T cell receptor beta chains in this list originate from one sample, sequenced in a study of blood T cells in healthy people across ages. Combining a sample-barcoded 5' primer with a J-beta primer mix, a second PCR ran for about 7 to 11 cycles. TCRdb reprocessed the 5' RACE reads via MiXCR and lists one record per CDR3 protein. The sample has fewer than 900,000 distinct CDR3 sequences; about 36% are singletons. What was sequenced was blood. All receptors derive from a man younger than 35 in good health.

This clonotype was observed a few times. The rearrangement uses TRBV5-1 and TRBJ1-4; a weak D match, TRBD1 (5 bases). The CDR3 loop spans 14 amino acids. V was clipped by 4 bases and J by 4 bases, with 11 bases between them. Germline V gene data show CDR1 as SGHRS and CDR2 as YFSETQ. The DNA for the CDR3 is TGCGCCAGCAGCCGGGACCGAGATAATGAAAAACTGTTTTTT. This codes for CASSRDRDNEKLFF. The whole variable domain, remainder taken from reference TRBV5-1 and TRBJ1-4, is KAGVTQTPRYLIKTRGQQVTLSCSPISGHRSVSWYQQTPGQGLQFLFEYFSETQRNKGNFPGRFSGRQFSNSRSEMNVSTLELGDSALYLCASSRDRDNEKLFFGSGTQLSVL.

In nucleotides, the CDR3 is TGTGCCAGCAGTTTCACAGGGCTCACTGAAGCTTTCTTT. Its protein is CASSFTGLTEAFF. This sequence joins TRBV12-3 or TRBV12-4 and TRBJ1-1, with D possibly TRBD1 on 6 matching bases. V gave up 3 bases and J gave up 4 bases, with 9 bases separating them. The CDR3 sequence is 13 residues long.

This rearrangement joins TRBV7-9 to TRBJ2-3; TRBD2 matches 7 bases. Per the germline V gene, CDR1 is SEHNR and CDR2 is FQNEAQ (reference sequence). The junction had 3 bases not matched to a gene; V was cut back by 2 bases and J by 4 bases. The CDR3 runs 14 residues. This chain's CDR3 is CASSLYGLADTQYF. CDR3 DNA sequence: TGTGCCAGCAGCTTATATGGACTAGCAGATACGCAGTATTTT.

About this clonotype itself: A much larger clone lies one base from this, so it may be a read error. The rearrangement joins TRBV29-1 to TRBJ2-5, with D possibly matching TRBD2 (5 bases). Looked up from germline, CDR1 is SQVTM and CDR2 is ANQGSEA. The CDR3 runs 11 residues. Trimming removed 7 bases from V and 7 bases from J, with 13 bases in between. This CDR3 reads CSGDRGGTQYF. CDR3 in DNA: TGCAGCGGTGACCGCGGAGGGACCCAGTACTTC.

This clonotype was observed many times. The chain recombines TRBV29-1 with TRBJ2-7, with 7 bases fitting TRBD1. The junction had 14 bases not matched to a gene; V was cut back by 6 bases and J by 3 bases. Per the germline V gene, CDR1 is SQVTM and CDR2 is ANQGSEA. The CDR3 has 15 residues. The CDR3 coding sequence is TGCAGCGTCCAGGGGGTAGAGACAATGGGCTACGAGCAGTACTTC. It encodes CSVQGVETMGYEQYF.

V and J are TRBV27 and TRBJ1-5; no reliable D call. Trimming took off 3 bases at V and 1 base at J, with 19 bases between the two ends. The CDR3 totals 18 residues. Germline V gene data show CDR1 as MNHEY and CDR2 as SMNVEV (reference sequence). The CDR3 region has the DNA TGTGCCAGCAGTTTGTTGTTTGGGGAGGGTGGCAGCAATCAGCCCCAGCATTTT. It translates to CASSLLFGEGGSNQPQHF.

Ten or more counts support this clonotype. CDR3 bases: TGTGCCAGCAGCCAGAGTCCTAGCGGGGGGGCGGGGCACAATGAGCAGTTCTTC. Translation gives CASSQSPSGGAGHNEQFF. The rearrangement links TRBV6-6 to TRBJ2-1; 12 nucleotides align to TRBD2. Germline V lookup: CDR1 MNHNY, CDR2 SVGAGI (reference sequence). The CDR3 is made up of 18 amino acids. Trimming removed 6 bases from V and 5 bases from J; junction bases left unmatched: 14.

To note about this clonotype: A read error is possible here, since a much larger clone lies one base away. The chain employs TRBV27 and TRBJ2-7; D uncertain. The J call may be in error: the DNA end matches TRBJ2-5 better. This CDR3 has 15 residues. Germline CDR1 MNHEY, CDR2 SMNVEV (reference sequence). The DNA for the CDR3 is TGTGCCAGCAGTTCACTCGTAAACCTCCCGGCGACCCAGTACTTC. Its protein product is CASSSLVNLPATQYF.

This clonotype was observed once. A much larger clone differs by one base, so this may be a read error. The gene calls are TRBV5-1 and TRBJ2-5, with a possible D match to TRBD2 (5 bases). The end of the DNA aligns better with TRBJ2-1, so the J call may be wrong. Per the germline V gene, CDR1 is SGHRS and CDR2 is YFSETQ. CDR3 length: 15 amino acids. The CDR3 DNA follows: TGCGCCAGCAGCTTGGCGGGAAGCCTAGAAGAGACCCAGTTCTTC. Protein: CASSLAGSLEETQFF.

A single count supports this clonotype. This rearrangement joins TRBV18 to TRBJ2-5; D perhaps matches TRBD2 (5 bases). Germline loops: CDR1 KGHSH, CDR2 LQKENI. This CDR3 has 13 amino acids. V lost 5 bases to trimming and J lost 2 bases, with 9 bases between them. The CDR3 sequence: CASSTTTQETQYF. The CDR3 coding sequence is TGTGCCAGCTCAACGACTACTCAAGAGACCCAGTACTTC. Filled out from reference TRBV18 and TRBJ2-5, the complete variable domain reads NAGVMQNPRHLVRRRGQEARLRCSPMKGHSHVYWYRQLPEEGLKFMVYLQKENIIDESGMPKERFSAEFPKEGPSILRIQQVVRGDSAAYFCASSTTTQETQYFGPGTRLLVL.

This clonotype was seen only a few times. The V and J genes are TRBV2 and TRBJ2-6; D is perhaps TRBD1 (6 bases). V lost 6 bases, J lost 3 bases, and 12 bases lay in between. Germline V CDR1 and CDR2: SNHLY, FYNNEI. This CDR3 is 15 amino acids long. The CDR3 here is CASRTGTNGANVLTF. The CDR3 region has the DNA TGTGCCAGCAGGACTGGGACAAATGGGGCCAACGTCCTGACTTTC. Full variable domain (remainder filled in from reference TRBV2 and TRBJ2-6): EPEVTQTPSHQVTQMGQEVILRCVPISNHLYFYWYRQILGQKVEFLVSFYNNEISEKSEIFDDQFSVERPDGSNFTLKIRSTKLEDSAMYFCASRTGTNGANVLTFGAGSRLTVL.

This chain connects TRBV6-6 to TRBJ2-5; D perhaps matches TRBD2 (6 bases). Gene TRBJ2-7 matches the end of the DNA better, so the J call may be wrong. This CDR3 comprises 14 residues. The V gene's germline CDR1 is MNHNY and CDR2 SVGAGI (reference sequence). CDR3 protein: CAIKGAGRFYEQYF. The DNA of the CDR3 is TGTGCTATAAAGGGTGCAGGGAGGTTTTACGAGCAGTACTTC.

This chain links TRBV9 with TRBJ2-5; D may be TRBD2 (5 bases). The CDR3 sequence is 14 residues long. Between the trimmed V and J ends, which lost 0 bases and 11 bases, there was a span of 17 bases. CDR1 and CDR2 from the germline V gene are SGDLS and YYNGEE. CDR3 residues: CASSVAPGMGEQYF. In DNA, the CDR3 is TGTGCCAGCAGCGTAGCCCCCGGGATGGGAGAGCAGTACTTC.

The chain uses TRBV20-1 and TRBJ2-4, with D unclear. Gene TRBJ2-7 matches the end of the DNA better, so the J call may be wrong. There are 14 residues in the CDR3. Germline CDR1 reads DFQATT; CDR2 reads SNEGSKA (reference sequence). The CDR3 region is CSAMGLTYPDEQYF. The CDR3 DNA reads as TGCAGTGCGATGGGCTTGACATATCCGGACGAGCAGTACTTC.

V is TRBV5-6 and J is TRBJ1-5, with 8 bases that match TRBD1. Germline trimming cut 2 bases from V and 2 bases from J; bases unmatched to any gene: 9. Germline assignment: CDR1 SGHDT and CDR2 YYEEEE. The CDR3 is 17 amino acids. The CDR3 here is CASSFGVETGGNQPQHF. As DNA, the CDR3 is TGTGCCAGCAGCTTCGGGGTGGAGACAGGGGGCAATCAGCCCCAGCATTTT.

CDR3 residues: CASSRQLLNEKLFF. The DNA of the CDR3 is TGTGCCAGCAGTCGCCAACTCCTTAATGAAAAACTGTTTTTT. The rearrangement uses TRBV28 and TRBJ1-4; D is unresolved. Trimming shortened V by 5 bases and J by 4 bases, and 11 bases separated the two germline ends. This CDR3 comprises 14 residues. CDR1 MDHEN and CDR2 SYDVKM come from the germline V gene. The complete variable domain, with remaining parts taken from reference TRBV28 and TRBJ1-4, reads DVKVTQSSRYLVKRTGEKVFLECVQDMDHENMFWYRQDPGLGLRLIYFSYDVKMKEKGDIPEGYSVSREKKERFSLILESASTNQTSMYLCASSRQLLNEKLFFGSGTQLSVL.

This rearrangement joins TRBV6-2 or TRBV6-3 to TRBJ2-1; the D gene is possibly TRBD2 (5 bases). Looked up from germline, CDR1 is MNHEY and CDR2 is SVGEGT. This CDR3 is 15 amino acids long. The germline V and J ends were trimmed by 5 bases and 4 bases, with 15 bases remaining between them. As DNA, the CDR3 is TGTGCCAGCAGTAACCGGAGGACTGGTTACAATGAGCAGTTCTTC. Encoded protein: CASSNRRTGYNEQFF.

This clonotype appeared a few times. The chain uses TRBV10-3 and TRBJ2-1; D call uncertain. Trimming pared 10 bases from V and 5 bases from J, leaving 18 bases between. Germline V gene data show CDR1 as ENHRY and CDR2 as SYGVKD. The CDR3 runs 14 residues. CDR3 nucleotides: TGTGCCACCTCCCGTGAGGTAACTAACAATGAGCAGTTCTTC. It translates to CATSREVTNNEQFF.

The chain combines TRBV5-6 with TRBJ2-1; no firm D call. The CDR3 length is 15 residues. Germline assignment: CDR1 SGHDT and CDR2 YYEEEE. Trimming took 7 bases from V and 7 from J, leaving 21 bases between them. CDR3 nucleotide sequence: TGTGCCAGCTCTGGCGTTTTCGGTAAACCGAATGAGCAGTTCTTC. Protein sequence: CASSGVFGKPNEQFF.

This chain connects TRBV9 to TRBJ1-2; D is unclear. Trimming left V 0 bases short and J 0 bases short, with 15 bases between. The CDR3 loop spans 17 amino acids. Per germline, CDR1 SGDLS and CDR2 YYNGEE. The CDR3, as DNA: TGTGCCAGCAGCGTAGCTCAAGGTCCCAAAGCTAACTATGGCTACACCTTC. Its protein is CASSVAQGPKANYGYTF.